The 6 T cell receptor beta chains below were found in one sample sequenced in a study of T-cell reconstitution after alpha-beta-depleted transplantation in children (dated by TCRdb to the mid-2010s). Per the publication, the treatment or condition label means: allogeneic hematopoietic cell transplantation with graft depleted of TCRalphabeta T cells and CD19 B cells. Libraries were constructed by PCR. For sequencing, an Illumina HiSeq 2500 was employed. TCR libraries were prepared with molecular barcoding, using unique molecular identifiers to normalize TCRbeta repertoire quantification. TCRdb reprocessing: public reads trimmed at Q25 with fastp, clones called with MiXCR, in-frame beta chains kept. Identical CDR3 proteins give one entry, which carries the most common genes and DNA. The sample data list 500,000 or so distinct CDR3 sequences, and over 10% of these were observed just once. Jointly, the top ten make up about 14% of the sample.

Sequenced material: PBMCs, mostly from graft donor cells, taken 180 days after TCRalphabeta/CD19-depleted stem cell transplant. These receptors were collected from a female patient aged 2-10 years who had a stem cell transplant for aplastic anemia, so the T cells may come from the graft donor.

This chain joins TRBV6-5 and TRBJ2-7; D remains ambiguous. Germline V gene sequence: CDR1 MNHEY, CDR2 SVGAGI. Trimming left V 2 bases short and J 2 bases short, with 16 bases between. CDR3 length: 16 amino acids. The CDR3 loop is CASSYDRPPQAYEQYF. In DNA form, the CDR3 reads TGTGCCAGCAGTTACGATAGGCCCCCCCAGGCCTACGAGCAGTACTTC.

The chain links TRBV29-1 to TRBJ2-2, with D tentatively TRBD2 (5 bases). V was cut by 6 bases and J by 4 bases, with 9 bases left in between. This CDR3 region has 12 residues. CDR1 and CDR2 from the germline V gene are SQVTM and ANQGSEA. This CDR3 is CSVPGSTGELFF. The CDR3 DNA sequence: TGCAGCGTGCCGGGGTCCACCGGGGAGCTGTTTTTT.

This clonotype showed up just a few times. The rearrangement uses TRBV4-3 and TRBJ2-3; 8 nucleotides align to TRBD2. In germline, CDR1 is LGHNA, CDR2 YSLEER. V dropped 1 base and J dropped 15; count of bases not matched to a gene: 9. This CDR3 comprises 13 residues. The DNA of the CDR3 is TGCGCCAGCAGCCAAGGGACGGCGGGAGGCCATTATTTT. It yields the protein CASSQGTAGGHYF.

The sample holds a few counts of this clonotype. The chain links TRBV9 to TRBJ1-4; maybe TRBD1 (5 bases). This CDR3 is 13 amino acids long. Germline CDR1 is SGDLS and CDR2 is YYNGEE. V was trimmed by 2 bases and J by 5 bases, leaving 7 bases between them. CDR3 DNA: TGTGCCAGCAGCGTGACAGTCAATGAAAAACTGTTTTTT. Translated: CASSVTVNEKLFF.

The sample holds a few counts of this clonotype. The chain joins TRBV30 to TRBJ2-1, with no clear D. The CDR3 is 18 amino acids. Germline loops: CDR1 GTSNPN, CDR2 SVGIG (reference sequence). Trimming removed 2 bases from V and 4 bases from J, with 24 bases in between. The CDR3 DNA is TGTGCCTGGAGTAAAGTCGGTCTAGGTTGGCTCGAATACAATGAGCAGTTCTTC. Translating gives CAWSKVGLGWLEYNEQFF. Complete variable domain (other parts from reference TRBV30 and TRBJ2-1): SQTIHQWPATLVQPVGSPLSLECTVEGTSNPNLYWYRQAAGRGLQLLFYSVGIGQISSEVPQNLSASRPQDRQFILSSKKLLLSDSGFYLCAWSKVGLGWLEYNEQFFGPGTRLTVL.

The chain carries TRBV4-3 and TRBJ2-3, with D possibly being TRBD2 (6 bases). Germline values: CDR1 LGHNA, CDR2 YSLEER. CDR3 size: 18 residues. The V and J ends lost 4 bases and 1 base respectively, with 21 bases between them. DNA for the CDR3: TGCGCCAGCAGCCCCATACCAACTAGCCCTCGACGCACAGATACGCAGTATTTT. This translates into CASSPIPTSPRRTDTQYF.